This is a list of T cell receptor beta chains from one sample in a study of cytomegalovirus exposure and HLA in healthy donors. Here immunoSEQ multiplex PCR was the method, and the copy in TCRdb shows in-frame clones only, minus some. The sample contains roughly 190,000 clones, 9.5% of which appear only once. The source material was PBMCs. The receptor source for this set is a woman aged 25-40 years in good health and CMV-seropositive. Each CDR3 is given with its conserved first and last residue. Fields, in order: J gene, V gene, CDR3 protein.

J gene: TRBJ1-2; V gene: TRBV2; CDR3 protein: CASSLDPRQAIYGYTF
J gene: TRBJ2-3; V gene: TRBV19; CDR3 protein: CASSISGSPSTDTQYF
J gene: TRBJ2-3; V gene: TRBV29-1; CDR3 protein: CSVGQTGYTDTQYF
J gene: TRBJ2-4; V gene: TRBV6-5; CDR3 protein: CASRPLAGWRNIQYF
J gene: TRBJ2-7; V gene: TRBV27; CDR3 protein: CASSLSTGDEQYF
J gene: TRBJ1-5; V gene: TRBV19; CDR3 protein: CASSGFQGAEPQHF
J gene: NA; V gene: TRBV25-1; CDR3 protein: CASSPPGLMSSYEQYF
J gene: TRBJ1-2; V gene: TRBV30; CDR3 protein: CAWNPTGVVGYTF
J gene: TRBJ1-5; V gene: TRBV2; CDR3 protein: CASSEKVSLGGRHF
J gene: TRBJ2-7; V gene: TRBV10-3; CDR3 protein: CATAGATKTSYEQYF
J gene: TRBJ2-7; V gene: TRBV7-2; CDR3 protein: CASSLAGGPGEQYF
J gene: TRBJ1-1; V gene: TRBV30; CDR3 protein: CAWSAGLGQGSTEAFF
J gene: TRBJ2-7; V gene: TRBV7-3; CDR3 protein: CASSFTGGQSYEQYF
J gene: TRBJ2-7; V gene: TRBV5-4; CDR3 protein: CASSKMGLARSEQYF
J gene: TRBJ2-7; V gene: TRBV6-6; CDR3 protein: CASSAQGYEQYF
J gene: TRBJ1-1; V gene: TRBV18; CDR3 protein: CASSPGSDTEAFF
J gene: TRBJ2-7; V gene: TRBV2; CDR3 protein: CASNARGLTYEQYF
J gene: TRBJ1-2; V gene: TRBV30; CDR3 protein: CAWSVSGGSYGYTF
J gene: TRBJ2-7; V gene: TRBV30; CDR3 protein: CAWSADRASYEQYF
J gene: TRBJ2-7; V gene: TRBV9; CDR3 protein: CASSARGTSGSHEQYF
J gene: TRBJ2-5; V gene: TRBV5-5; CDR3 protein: CASSFPQGQETQYF
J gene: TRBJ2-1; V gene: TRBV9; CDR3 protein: CASSGAGALETNEQFF
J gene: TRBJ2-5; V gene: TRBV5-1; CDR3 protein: CASSSQGETQYF
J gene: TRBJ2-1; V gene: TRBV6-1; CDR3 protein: CASSLDRGGYNEQFF
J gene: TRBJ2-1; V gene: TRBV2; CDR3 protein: CASSGLAGGLVEQFF
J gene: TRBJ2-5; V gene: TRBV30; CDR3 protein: CAWFPTRMGPQETQYF
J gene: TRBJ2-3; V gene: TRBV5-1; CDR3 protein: CASSLGPTSGSTDTQYF
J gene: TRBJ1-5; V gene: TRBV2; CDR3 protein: CASTRGLIQPQHF
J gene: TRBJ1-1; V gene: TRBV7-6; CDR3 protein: CASRHGTGGANTEAFF
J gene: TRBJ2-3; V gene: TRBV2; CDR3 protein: CASSEGLAGGGADTQYF
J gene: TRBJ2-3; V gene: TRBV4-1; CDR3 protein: CASSHVPSGTTDTQYF
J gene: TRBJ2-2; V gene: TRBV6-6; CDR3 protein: CASSYQGATGELFF
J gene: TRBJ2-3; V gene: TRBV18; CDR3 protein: CASSIGGTDTQYF
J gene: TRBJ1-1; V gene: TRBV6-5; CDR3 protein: CASSKSRGVNTEAFF
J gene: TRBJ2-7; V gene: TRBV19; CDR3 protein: CASRLSGTSSYEQYF
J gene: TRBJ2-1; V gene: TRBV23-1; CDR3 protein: CASSPGHLNEQFF
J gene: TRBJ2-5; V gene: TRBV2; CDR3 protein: CASSVITGGETQYF
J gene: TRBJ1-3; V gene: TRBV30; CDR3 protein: CAWSLSFLGNTIYF
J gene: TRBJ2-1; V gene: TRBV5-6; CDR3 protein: CASSLRGFIANEQFF